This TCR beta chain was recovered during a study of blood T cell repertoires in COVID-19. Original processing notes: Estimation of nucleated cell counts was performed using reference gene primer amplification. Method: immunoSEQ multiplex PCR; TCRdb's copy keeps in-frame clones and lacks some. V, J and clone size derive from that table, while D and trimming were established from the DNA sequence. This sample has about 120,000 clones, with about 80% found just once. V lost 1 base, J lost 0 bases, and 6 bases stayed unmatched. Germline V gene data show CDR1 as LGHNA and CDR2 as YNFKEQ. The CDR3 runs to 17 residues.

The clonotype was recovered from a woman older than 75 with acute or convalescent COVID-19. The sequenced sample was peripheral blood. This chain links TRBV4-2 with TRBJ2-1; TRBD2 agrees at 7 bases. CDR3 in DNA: TGTGCCAGCAGCCAAGTCGGAGCGGGGAGCTCCTACAATGAGCAGTTCTTC. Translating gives CASSQVGAGSSYNEQFF.